This T cell receptor beta chain was captured by sequencing in a study of cytomegalovirus exposure and HLA in healthy donors. Study-level findings and limits: Highly shared variants forming one cluster were likely a sequencing artifact.

Comments on this clone: No antigen is known for it. This sample also contains other DNA sequences that code for the same CDR3.

The donors were healthy bone marrow donors. It was with 60 Vbeta and 13 Jbeta primers that the PCR ran. The method was immunoSEQ multiplex PCR; TCRdb's version includes in-frame clones alone and lacks a portion of them. The sample includes over 150,000 clones, 79% of them seen just once. CDR3 size: 13 residues. Germline trimming cut 2 bases from V and 4 bases from J; bases unmatched to any gene: 1. Germline loops: CDR1 SGHRS, CDR2 YFSETQ. The sequence was collected from a man younger than 40 in good health and CMV-seropositive. Sequencing was done on a sample of PBMCs. The chain links TRBV5-1 to TRBJ1-1, with TRBD1 identical over 8 bases. The CDR3 bases are TGCGCCAGCAGCTTAACAGGGGGCACTGAAGCTTTCTTT. As protein: CASSLTGGTEAFF.